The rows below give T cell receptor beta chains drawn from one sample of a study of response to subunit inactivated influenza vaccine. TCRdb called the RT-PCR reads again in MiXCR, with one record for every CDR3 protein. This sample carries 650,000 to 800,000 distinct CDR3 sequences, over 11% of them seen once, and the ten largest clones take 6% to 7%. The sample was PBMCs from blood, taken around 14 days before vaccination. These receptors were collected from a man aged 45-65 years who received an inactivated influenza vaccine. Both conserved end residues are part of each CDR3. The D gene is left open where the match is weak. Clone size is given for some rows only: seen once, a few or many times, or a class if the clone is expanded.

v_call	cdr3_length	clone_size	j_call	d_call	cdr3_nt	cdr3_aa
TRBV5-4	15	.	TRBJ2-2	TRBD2	TGTGCCAGCAGCCTCGGGACTACTTACACCGGGGAGCTGTTTTTT	CASSLGTTYTGELFF
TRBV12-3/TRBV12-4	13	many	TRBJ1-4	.	TGTGCCAGCAGCTGGACCGTCGGGGAAAAACTGTTTTTT	CASSWTVGEKLFF
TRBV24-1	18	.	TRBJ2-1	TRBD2	TGTGCCACCAGTGATTTGCGCGAGGGACTAGCGGGGGGGAATGAGCAGTTCTTC	CATSDLREGLAGGNEQFF
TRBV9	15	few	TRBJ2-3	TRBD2	TGTGCCAGCAGCGTAGCAGCGGGAAGCACAGATACGCAGTATTTT	CASSVAAGSTDTQYF
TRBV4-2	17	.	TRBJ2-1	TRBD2	TGTGCCAGCAGCCAAGGGGCAGGAGCGGGGGGGGACCATGAGCAGTTCTTC	CASSQGAGAGGDHEQFF
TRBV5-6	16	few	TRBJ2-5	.	TGTGCCAGCAGCTTTGGGGCTAGCACTGCTGGAGAGACCCAGTACTTC	CASSFGASTAGETQYF
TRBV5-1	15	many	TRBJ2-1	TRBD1	TGCGCCAGCAGCGGACAGGGGGGCGGGTACAATGAGCAGTTCTTC	CASSGQGGGYNEQFF
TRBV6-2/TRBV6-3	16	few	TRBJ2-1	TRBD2	TGTGCCAGCAGCCCCCGAGGTAGCGGGCGTTACAATGAGCAGTTCTTC	CASSPRGSGRYNEQFF
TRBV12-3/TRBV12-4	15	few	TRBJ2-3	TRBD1	TGTGCCAGCAGTTTAATGGGACAGGGTACAGATACGCAGTATTTT	CASSLMGQGTDTQYF
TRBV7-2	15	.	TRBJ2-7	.	TGTGCCAGCAGCCCTCGGGGGCAGGCCTCCTACGAGCAGTACTTC	CASSPRGQASYEQYF
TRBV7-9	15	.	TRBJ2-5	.	TGTGCCAGCAGCTTTGGCCCTCAACGGGGAGAGACCCAGTACTTC	CASSFGPQRGETQYF
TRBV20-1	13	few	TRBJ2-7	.	TGCAGTGCTAGAGGCCCATCAGGGTTCGAGCAGTACTTC	CSARGPSGFEQYF
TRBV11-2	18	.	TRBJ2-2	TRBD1	TGTGCCAGCAGCTCCCGGGACAGCTCTTTTTTTGGCACCGGGGAGCTGTTTTTT	CASSSRDSSFFGTGELFF
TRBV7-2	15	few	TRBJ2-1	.	TGTGCCAGCAGCTTAGGTAGGGGGGGCATTGTTGAGCAGTTCTTC	CASSLGRGGIVEQFF
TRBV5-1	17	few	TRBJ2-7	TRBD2	TGCGCCAGCAGCCCTCGTCTAGCGGGAGCCCTGGGGTACGAGCAGTACTTC	CASSPRLAGALGYEQYF
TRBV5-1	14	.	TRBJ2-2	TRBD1	TGCGCCAGCACCTCAGGGGGCGGACCCGGGGAGCTGTTTTTT	CASTSGGGPGELFF
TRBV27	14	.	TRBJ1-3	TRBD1	TGTGCCAGCAGTCCCATGGACAGGGGAAGCACCATATATTTT	CASSPMDRGSTIYF
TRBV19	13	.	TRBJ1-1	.	TGTGCCAGTAGTATATTCAGACAGGATGAGGCTTTCTTT	CASSIFRQDEAFF
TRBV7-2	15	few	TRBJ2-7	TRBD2	TGTGCCAGCACCCGATCAGCGGGAGCCAGCTACGAGCAGTACTTC	CASTRSAGASYEQYF
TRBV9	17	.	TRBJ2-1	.	TGTGCCAGCAGCGTAGCCATTACGACTAGGGGGGACAATGAGCAGTTCTTC	CASSVAITTRGDNEQFF
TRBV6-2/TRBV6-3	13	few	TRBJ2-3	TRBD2	TGTGCCAGCGGCGGGAGTTGGACAGATACGCAGTATTTT	CASGGSWTDTQYF
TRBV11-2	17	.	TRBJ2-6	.	TGTGCCAGCAGCTTATTGAATGGCCCCTCTGGGGCCAACGTCCTGACTTTC	CASSLLNGPSGANVLTF
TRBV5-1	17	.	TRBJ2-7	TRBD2	TGCGCCAGCAGCTCCCAGAAGACTAGCGGGGTTTCCTACGAGCAGTACTTC	CASSSQKTSGVSYEQYF
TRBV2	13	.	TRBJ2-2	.	TGTGCCAGCAGCCCAGGAGCAATAAGGGAGCTGTTTTTT	CASSPGAIRELFF
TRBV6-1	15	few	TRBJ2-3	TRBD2	TGTGCCAGCAGTCGCACAAGCGGGGCAAAAGATACGCAGTATTTT	CASSRTSGAKDTQYF
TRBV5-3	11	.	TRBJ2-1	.	TGTGCCAGGGGCCCTGGGCTCAAGCAGTTCTTC	CARGPGLKQFF
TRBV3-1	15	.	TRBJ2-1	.	TGTGCCAGCAGCCAAGGGGGACTTCCCACGGGTGAGCAGTTCTTC	CASSQGGLPTGEQFF
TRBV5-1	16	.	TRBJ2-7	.	TGCGCCAGCAGCGGTCGCCGGGACACCGACTCCTACGAGCAGTACTTC	CASSGRRDTDSYEQYF
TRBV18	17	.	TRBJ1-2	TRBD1	TGTGCCAGCTCACCATTCACAGGGGCCTCTGACGGGGGAGGCTACACCTTC	CASSPFTGASDGGGYTF
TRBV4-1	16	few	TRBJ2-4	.	TGCGCCAGCAGCCAAGGCTGGGGATTAGCCAAAAACATTCAGTACTTC	CASSQGWGLAKNIQYF
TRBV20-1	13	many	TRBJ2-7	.	TGCAGTGCTATCCCGGGACCTACCCGCGAGCAGTACTTC	CSAIPGPTREQYF
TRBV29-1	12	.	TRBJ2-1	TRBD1	TGCAGCGTTGCGGGCACAGGGGGCGAGCAGTTCTTC	CSVAGTGGEQFF
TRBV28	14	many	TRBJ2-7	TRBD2	TGTGCCAGCAGTTTTTTACTAGCGGGCTACGAGCAGTACTTC	CASSFLLAGYEQYF
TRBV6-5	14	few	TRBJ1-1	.	TGTGCCAGCAGTTATAAAGGGGCATTCACTGAAGCTTTCTTT	CASSYKGAFTEAFF
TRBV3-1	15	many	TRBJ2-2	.	TGTGCCAGCAGCCAACCGGCGGGGGCCACCGGGGAGCTGTTTTTT	CASSQPAGATGELFF
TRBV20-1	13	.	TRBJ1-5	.	TGCAGTGCTAGATCCGAGGGGAATCAGCCCCAGCATTTT	CSARSEGNQPQHF
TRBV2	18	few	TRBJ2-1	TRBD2	TGTGCCAGCTGTTTTAAGTGTAGGACTAGCGGGAGGTGCAATGAGCAGTTCTTC	CASCFKCRTSGRCNEQFF
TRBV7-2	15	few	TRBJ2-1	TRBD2	TGTGCCAGCATGCTAGCGGGAGGTAGCTACAATGAGCAGTTCTTC	CASMLAGGSYNEQFF
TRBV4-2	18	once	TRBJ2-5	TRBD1	TGTGCCAGCAGCCAAGATCTCGGAGGCAGGGGGTCGCGAGAGACCCAGTACTTC	CASSQDLGGRGSRETQYF
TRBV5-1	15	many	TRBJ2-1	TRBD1	TGCGCCAGCAGTGTCGACAGGGGCTCCTACAATGAGCAGTTCTTC	CASSVDRGSYNEQFF
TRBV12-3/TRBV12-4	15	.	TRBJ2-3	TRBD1	TGTGCCAGCACCTACCTACCAGGGGGTGCGGATACGCAGTATTTT	CASTYLPGGADTQYF
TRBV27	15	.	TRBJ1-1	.	TGTGCCAGCACCCCAAATCTGGGGGCGGTCTCTGAAGCTTTCTTT	CASTPNLGAVSEAFF
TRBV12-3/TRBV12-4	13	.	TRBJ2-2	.	TGTGCCAGCAGTCCACCGGCCCCCGGGGAGCTGTTTTTT	CASSPPAPGELFF
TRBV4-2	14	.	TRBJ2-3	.	TGTGCCAGCAGCCAAGCTTCAGGCACAGATACGCAGTATTTT	CASSQASGTDTQYF
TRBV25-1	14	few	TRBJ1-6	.	TGTGCCAGCAGTGTCGGGCTGAGGAATTCACCCCTCCACTTT	CASSVGLRNSPLHF
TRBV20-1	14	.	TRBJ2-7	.	TGCAGTGCTGCCAGTAAGGGGTTCTCCTACGAGCAGTACTTC	CSAASKGFSYEQYF
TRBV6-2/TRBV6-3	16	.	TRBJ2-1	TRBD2	TGTGCCAGCAGTTACCCCCGACTAGCGGGACTCAATGAGCAGTTCTTC	CASSYPRLAGLNEQFF
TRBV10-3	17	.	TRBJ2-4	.	TGTGCCATCAGTGAGACGACCGGGGGTCTAGCCAAAAACATTCAGTACTTC	CAISETTGGLAKNIQYF
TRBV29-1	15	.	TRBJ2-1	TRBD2	TGCAGCGTTGACGTTGGACTAGCGGGAGTGGGTGAGCAGTTCTTC	CSVDVGLAGVGEQFF
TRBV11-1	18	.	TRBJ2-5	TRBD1	TGTGCCAGCAGCCCCCAACTCTACTCTGGACAGGGAAAAGAGACCCAGTACTTC	CASSPQLYSGQGKETQYF
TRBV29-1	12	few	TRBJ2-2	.	TGCAGCGTTGAGGGTGGTGGCGGGGAGCTGTTTTTT	CSVEGGGGELFF
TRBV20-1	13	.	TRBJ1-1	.	TGCAGTGCTAGAAACCTGAGGGACACTGAAGCTTTCTTT	CSARNLRDTEAFF
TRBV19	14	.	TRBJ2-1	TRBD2	TGTGCCAGTAGTACCCTAGCGGGGGGTGGAGAGCAGTTCTTC	CASSTLAGGGEQFF
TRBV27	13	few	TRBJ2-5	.	TGTGCCAGCAGTTTAGTGTGGCCAGGGGCCCAGTACTTC	CASSLVWPGAQYF